These 26 T cell receptor beta chains were all obtained from the same sample, sequenced in a study of cytomegalovirus exposure and HLA in healthy donors. PCR employed 60 Vbeta and 13 Jbeta primers. Repertoires were generated with immunoSEQ multiplex PCR, while TCRdb's copy carries only in-frame clones and drops some. The table shows about 160,000 clones, with 65% to 85% occurring only once. Material for sequencing was PBMCs. These receptors were obtained from a woman aged 18-35 years in good health and CMV-seronegative.

The CDR3 reads CACGQFEAFF. In DNA, the CDR3 is TGTGCCTGTGGACAGTTTGAAGCTTTCTTT. V usage is TRBV30 and J usage is TRBJ1-1, with D maybe TRBD1 (6 bases). Germline CDR1 is GTSNPN and CDR2 is SVGIG (reference sequence). Deletions cut 6 bases from V and 7 bases from J, with 9 bases between. The CDR3 consists of 10 residues.

The chain joins TRBV7-9 to TRBJ1-1; D unclear. CDR1 is SEHNR, CDR2 FQNEAQ, per germline (reference sequence). The CDR3 length is 14 residues. Deletions cut 2 bases from V and 0 bases from J, with 7 bases between. As DNA, the CDR3 is TGTGCCAGCAGCTTAAATGTAATGAACACTGAAGCTTTCTTT. Encoded protein: CASSLNVMNTEAFF.

The chain employs TRBV10-3 and TRBJ2-7; 9 positions agree with TRBD1. This CDR3 is built from 15 residues. V was clipped by 0 bases and J by 7 bases; unmatched bases: 7. Germline V gives CDR1 ENHRY, CDR2 SYGVKD. The CDR3 is CAISESDRGRGEQYF. CDR3 DNA: TGTGCCATCAGTGAGTCGGACAGGGGAAGAGGGGAGCAGTACTTC.

The chain uses TRBV6-1 and TRBJ1-1; possibly TRBD1 for D (5 bases). CDR1 and CDR2 from the germline V gene are MNHNS and SASEGT. Deletions cut 8 bases from V and 5 bases from J, with 15 bases between. The CDR3 has 13 amino acids. Written as DNA, the CDR3 is TGTGCCAGCGAGGACACGTGGGGAACTGAAGCTTTCTTT. Translation: CASEDTWGTEAFF.

The chain uses TRBV7-8 and TRBJ1-2; TRBD1 might be the D (5 bases). The CDR3 has 15 residues. Germline CDR1 SGHVS, CDR2 FQNEAQ. V shed 1 base and J shed 7 bases, with 16 bases lying between them. This CDR3 is CASSLEGRVIGGYTF. The CDR3 nucleotides are TGTGCCAGCAGCTTAGAAGGCAGGGTGATTGGTGGCTACACCTTC.

The chain couples TRBV6-1 to TRBJ2-1; 9 bases match TRBD2. CDR1 is MNHNS, CDR2 SASEGT, per germline. Trimming took 0 bases from V and 6 from J; bases not matched to a gene: 6. This CDR3 is built from 16 residues. The CDR3 region has the DNA TGTGCCAGCAGTGAAGCGCTCGGCGGGGGGGCCAATGAGCAGTTCTTC. It specifies CASSEALGGGANEQFF.

This clone was detected only a few times. V is TRBV19 and J is TRBJ1-5, with a possible D match to TRBD1 (5 bases). Trimming took off 5 bases at V and 4 bases at J, with 12 bases between the two ends. Germline assignment: CDR1 LNHDA and CDR2 SQIVND (reference sequence). This CDR3 has 14 amino acids. CDR3 residues: CASSAQGWNQPQHF. The DNA of the CDR3 is TGTGCCAGTAGTGCGCAGGGATGGAATCAGCCCCAGCATTTT.

The V call is TRBV27, the J call TRBJ1-5, with D possibly being TRBD1 (5 bases). CDR3 length equals 12 residues. The ends were cut back, 3 bases at V and 6 bases at J, with 6 bases in the middle. From germline, CDR1 is MNHEY and CDR2 SMNVEV (reference sequence). This CDR3 is CASSFRGQPQHF. The CDR3 DNA reads as TGTGCCAGCAGTTTTAGGGGTCAGCCCCAGCATTTT.

This clone has a single count. This rearrangement joins TRBV4-1 to TRBJ2-7, with 7 bases aligning to TRBD2. Losses at the gene ends were 4 bases for V and 6 bases for J; bases not matched to a gene: 15. The CDR3 loop spans 16 amino acids. Germline values: CDR1 MGHRA, CDR2 YSYEKL. As DNA, the CDR3 is TGCGCCAGCAGCCCCCCAGTTCTCGGACTAGGGACCGAGCAGTACTTC. Protein product: CASSPPVLGLGTEQYF.

With respect to this clone: The junction departs from germline at one end; a sequencing error may be responsible. The gene calls are TRBV18 and TRBJ1-5; 10 nucleotides agree with TRBD1. CDR3 length: 19 amino acids. CDR1 and CDR2 from the germline V gene are KGHSH and LQKENI. CDR3 protein: CASSPRSRQGAQGNQPRHF. The CDR3 nucleotides are TGTGCCAGCTCACCCCGTTCGAGACAGGGGGCGCAGGGCAATCAGCCCCGGCATTTT.

This chain uses TRBV4-2 with TRBJ1-2, with D uncertain. The CDR3 runs to 12 residues. Germline V lookup: CDR1 LGHNA, CDR2 YNFKEQ. The germline V and J ends were trimmed by 4 bases and 4 bases, with 7 bases remaining between them. CDR3 loop: CASSPNSYGYTF. For the CDR3, the DNA is TGTGCCAGCAGCCCAAACAGCTATGGCTACACCTTC.

V usage is TRBV19 and J usage is TRBJ1-1; D is possibly TRBD1 (5 bases). Deletions cut 7 bases from V and 1 base from J, with 13 bases between. Germline V gives CDR1 LNHDA, CDR2 SQIVND (reference sequence). The CDR3 totals 14 residues. CDR3 nucleotides: TGTGCCAGTAAACTCGCGGGGGGGAACACTGAAGCTTTCTTT. It translates to CASKLAGGNTEAFF.

The chain joins TRBV4-1 to TRBJ1-1; D uncertain. The germline V gene has CDR1 MGHRA and CDR2 YSYEKL. V lost 4 bases and J lost 0, with 12 bases in between. This CDR3 spans 15 amino acids. The CDR3 DNA follows: TGCGCCAGCAGCCTTGAGCTCCGGGTGAACACTGAAGCTTTCTTT. It specifies CASSLELRVNTEAFF.

V usage is TRBV28 and J usage is TRBJ2-5, with D hard to call. V shed 6 bases and J shed 7 bases, with 18 bases lying between them. Germline CDR1 and CDR2: MDHEN and SYDVKM. This CDR3 region has 14 residues. CDR3 protein: CASSPLPERRTQYF. The CDR3 nucleotides read TGTGCCAGCAGCCCCCTGCCAGAGAGGCGGACCCAGTACTTC.

V gene TRBV5-6 combines with J gene TRBJ1-3, with TRBD1 identical over 8 bases. V shed 4 bases and J 2 bases; nucleotides not matched to a gene: 5. The CDR3 loop spans 15 amino acids. In germline, CDR1 is SGHDT, CDR2 YYEEEE. The CDR3 DNA follows: TGTGCCAGCAGCCTACTGGACAGGGCTGGAAACACCATATATTTT. Its protein is CASSLLDRAGNTIYF.

This rearrangement joins TRBV25-1 to TRBJ1-2; TRBD1 aligns across 9 bases. The CDR3 has 15 residues. Germline-derived CDR1 and CDR2 are MGHDK and SYGVNS. V shed 7 bases, J shed 8 bases, and the junction held 14 bases outside the gene matches. The CDR3 spells CASTPSTGGYGGYTF. The CDR3 DNA is TGTGCCAGCACTCCTTCGACAGGGGGTTACGGGGGCTACACCTTC.

The chain uses TRBV7-9 and TRBJ2-1, with no clear D. The germline V gene has CDR1 SEHNR and CDR2 FQNEAQ (reference sequence). Trimming removed 5 bases from V and 7 bases from J, with 12 bases in between. This CDR3 has 13 amino acids. CDR3 in amino acids: CASSTLTLNEQFF. The CDR3 coding sequence is TGTGCCAGCAGCACTCTTACTTTAAATGAGCAGTTCTTC.

V and J are TRBV15 and TRBJ2-7, with a weak D call TRBD1 (7 bases). This CDR3 comprises 13 residues. The V end lost 5 bases, the J end lost 5 bases, and 13 bases lay between the germline ends. CDR1 and CDR2 from the germline V gene are LNHNV and YYDKDF (reference sequence). The CDR3: CATSSDREDEQYF. DNA for the CDR3: TGTGCCACCAGCTCAGACAGGGAGGACGAGCAGTACTTC.

The genes are TRBV2 and TRBJ2-3; 9 bases agree with TRBD1. V was clipped by 4 bases and J by 3 bases; unmatched bases: 2. CDR1 and CDR2 from the germline V gene are SNHLY and FYNNEI. The CDR3 contains 14 residues. The CDR3 here is CASSATGGTDTQYF. The CDR3 DNA reads as TGTGCCAGCAGTGCGACAGGGGGGACAGATACGCAGTATTTT.

On this clone: Additional DNA sequences in this sample encode the identical CDR3. The CDR3, as DNA: TGTGCCAGCAGCGTAGCTGTAGACACTGAAGCTTTCTTT. Its protein product is CASSVAVDTEAFF. The chain is built from TRBV9 and TRBJ1-1, with no clear D. V gave up 0 bases and J gave up 3 bases, with 6 bases separating them. CDR1 is SGDLS and CDR2 is YYNGEE in the germline V gene. CDR3 size: 13 residues.

This clone occurred once. The CDR3 loop reads CASSPSREDYESYTF. For the CDR3, the DNA is TGTGCCAGCAGCCCTTCGCGAGAAGACTATGAGAGCTACACCTTC. The V and J genes are TRBV5-4 and TRBJ1-2; no definite D call. There are 15 residues in the CDR3. Germline CDR1 is SGHNT and CDR2 is YYREEE (reference sequence). Trimming took off 4 bases at V and 9 bases at J, with 22 bases between the two ends.

The chain is built from TRBV13 and TRBJ2-7; 7 positions match TRBD1. The CDR3 extends over 12 amino acids. Looked up from germline, CDR1 is PRHDT and CDR2 is FYEKMQ (reference sequence). Trimming took 4 bases from V and 6 from J; bases not matched to a gene: 3. The CDR3 nucleotides read TGTGCCAGCAGCTCTGACAGGGCCGAGCAGTACTTC. It yields the protein CASSSDRAEQYF.

In its sample, this clone was seen once. The chain is built from TRBV2 and TRBJ2-2, with 8 positions matching TRBD1. Germline V gene lookup returns CDR1 SNHLY and CDR2 FYNNEI. There are 15 residues in the CDR3. V trimming: 7 bases; J trimming: 0 bases; junction bases outside the gene matches: 4. The CDR3, as DNA: TGTGCCAGCAACGTACAGGGGGCGAACACCGGGGAGCTGTTTTTT. Its protein product is CASNVQGANTGELFF.

The rearrangement uses TRBV25-1 and TRBJ1-3, with D possibly TRBD1 on 6 matching bases. Germline CDR1 and CDR2: MGHDK and SYGVNS. The CDR3 is made up of 16 amino acids. Trimming cost V 5 bases and J 0 bases, with 14 bases left between them. The CDR3 spells CASSLSVTGSGNTIYF. The CDR3, as DNA: TGTGCCAGCAGTTTATCGGTGACAGGCTCTGGAAACACCATATATTTT.

This chain joins TRBV5-1 and TRBJ1-2; the match to TRBD1 covers 8 bases. The CDR3 runs to 17 residues. Germline V gene lookup returns CDR1 SGHRS and CDR2 YFSETQ. J was trimmed by 3 bases and V by 4 bases; bases with no gene match: 14. For the CDR3, the DNA is TGCGCCAGCAGCCTTGGACAGGGTGGAGGGGGAGACTATGGCTACACCTTC. Its translation is CASSLGQGGGGDYGYTF. Together with reference TRBV5-1 and TRBJ1-2, the CDR3 gives the full variable domain: KAGVTQTPRYLIKTRGQQVTLSCSPISGHRSVSWYQQTPGQGLQFLFEYFSETQRNKGNFPGRFSGRQFSNSRSEMNVSTLELGDSALYLCASSLGQGGGGDYGYTFGSGTRLTVV.

This sequence joins TRBV4-1 and TRBJ1-4; TRBD1 matches at 10 bases. Unmatched junction bases numbered 12, after V lost 3 bases and J lost 8 bases. CDR1 and CDR2 (germline): MGHRA, YSYEKL. CDR3 length equals 17 residues. The CDR3 loop is CASSQGRHRDRGEKLFF. Here the CDR3 DNA reads TGCGCCAGCAGCCAGGGAAGACACCGGGACAGGGGAGAAAAACTGTTTTTT.